This is a list of T cell receptor beta chains from one sample in a study of cytomegalovirus exposure and HLA in healthy donors. Method: immunoSEQ multiplex PCR; TCRdb's copy keeps in-frame clones and lacks some. Its clone listing holds 150,000 to 200,000 clones. The sample comprised PBMCs. The receptors shown here come from a woman between 18 and 30 years old in good health and CMV-seropositive. Each CDR3 is given with its conserved first and last residue. D genes are given only for firm matches.

D,J,V,CDR3,DNA
-,TRBJ1-6,TRBV29-1,CTSKLGDNNSPLHF,TGCACGTCGAAGCTAGGGGACAATAATTCACCCCTCCACTTT
TRBD1,TRBJ1-2,TRBV6-1,CASSRDRGDYGYTF,TGTGCCAGCAGTAGGGACAGGGGAGACTATGGCTACACCTTC
-,TRBJ1-2,TRBV29-1,CSVEDLGQHGYTF,TGCAGCGTTGAAGATCTCGGACAGCATGGCTACACCTTC
TRBD2,TRBJ2-2,TRBV27,CASSFQAPREGDTGELFF,TGTGCCAGCAGTTTTCAAGCCCCCAGGGAGGGCGACACCGGGGAGCTGTTTTTT
-,TRBJ2-3,TRBV5-4,CASSGLDTQYF,TGTGCCAGCAGTGGGCTGGATACGCAGTATTTT
TRBD1,TRBJ1-4,TRBV6-5,CASSRQGGEKLFF,TGTGCCAGCAGTAGACAGGGCGGCGAAAAACTGTTTTTT
-,TRBJ1-2,TRBV5-1,CASSLTANYGYTF,TGCGCCAGCAGCTTGACAGCTAACTATGGCTACACCTTC
TRBD2,TRBJ2-5,TRBV18,CASSPPGLAGGETQYF,TGTGCCAGCTCACCACCGGGACTAGCGGGAGGTGAGACCCAGTACTTC
TRBD2,TRBJ2-7,TRBV2,CASTTERGASYEQYF,TGTGCCAGCACCACGGAGCGGGGGGCCTCCTACGAGCAGTACTTC
TRBD1,TRBJ1-1,TRBV5-8,CASSLTGGNTEAFF,TGTGCCAGCAGCCTGACAGGGGGGAACACTGAAGCTTTCTTT
TRBD2,TRBJ2-5,TRBV30,CAWFGLAGGQETQYF,TGTGCCTGGTTCGGACTAGCGGGGGGACAAGAGACCCAGTACTTC
-,TRBJ2-3,TRBV9,CASSVTAGASTDTQYF,TGTGCCAGCAGCGTAACCGCGGGGGCCAGCACAGATACGCAGTATTTT
TRBD1,TRBJ1-2,TRBV30,CAWSPRDRASGYTF,TGTGCCTGGAGTCCACGGGACAGGGCGAGTGGCTACACCTTC
-,TRBJ1-1,TRBV30,CAWIGGEAFF,TGTGCCTGGATAGGGGGTGAAGCTTTCTTT
-,TRBJ1-4,TRBV5-1,CASSRDSTNEKLFF,TGCGCCAGCAGCCGTGACAGCACTAATGAAAAACTGTTTTTT
-,TRBJ2-5,TRBV2,CASLASETQYF,TGTGCCAGCCTTGCGTCCGAGACCCAGTACTTC
-,TRBJ1-1,TRBV7-8,CASSLTSVNTEAFF,TGTGCCAGCAGCTTAACGAGCGTAAACACTGAAGCTTTCTTT
-,TRBJ2-1,TRBV10-1,CASSGPARSYNEQFF,TGCGCCAGCAGTGGGCCTGCCCGCTCCTACAATGAGCAGTTCTTC
-,TRBJ2-2,TRBV7-9,CASSLSVSGTGELFF,TGTGCCAGCAGCTTATCGGTGAGCGGCACCGGGGAGCTGTTTTTT
TRBD2,TRBJ2-3,TRBV15,CATSRERGLNTDTQYF,TGTGCCACCAGCAGAGAGCGGGGGTTAAACACAGATACGCAGTATTTT
-,TRBJ2-1,TRBV25-1,CASSTGTWSNEQFF,TGTGCCAGCAGCACCGGGACTTGGAGCAATGAGCAGTTCTTC
TRBD1,TRBJ1-1,TRBV5-6,CASSLWTGTEAFF,TGTGCCAGCAGCTTGTGGACAGGGACTGAAGCTTTCTTT
-,TRBJ1-2,TRBV19,CASSSREVYGYTF,TGTGCCAGTAGTTCCCGGGAGGTTTATGGCTACACCTTC
-,TRBJ2-5,TRBV5-1,CASSLREPQETQYF,TGCGCCAGCAGCTTGAGAGAGCCCCAAGAGACCCAGTACTTC
TRBD1,TRBJ2-7,TRBV11-3,CASSPRQGPYEQYF,TGTGCCAGCAGCCCACGACAGGGACCCTACGAGCAGTACTTC
-,TRBJ1-3,TRBV5-1,CASSLDGTGNTIYF,TGCGCCAGCAGCTTAGACGGGACTGGAAACACCATATATTTT
-,TRBJ2-3,TRBV5-6,CASSAARRDTQYF,TGTGCCAGCAGCGCGGCTCGGCGGGATACGCAGTATTTT
TRBD1,TRBJ1-1,TRBV5-5,CASSSTSRTGEAFF,TGTGCCAGCAGCTCGACCTCCCGGACAGGGGAAGCTTTCTTT
-,TRBJ2-1,TRBV7-6,CASSFSEGPNEQFF,TGTGCCAGCAGCTTCAGCGAGGGCCCCAATGAGCAGTTCTTC
-,TRBJ2-2,TRBV6-6,CASSYNGRNTGELFF,TGTGCCAGCAGTTATAACGGGAGGAACACCGGGGAGCTGTTTTTT
TRBD2,TRBJ2-1,TRBV6-4,CASNPGAGGPNEQFF,TGTGCCAGCAATCCCGGAGCGGGAGGGCCGAATGAGCAGTTCTTC
TRBD2,TRBJ2-1,TRBV5-6,CASSSGTSGNDEQFF,TGTGCCAGCAGCTCTGGGACTAGCGGGAACGATGAGCAGTTCTTC
TRBD2,TRBJ2-3,TRBV2,CASSARLAFNALLTTDTQYF,TGTGCCAGCAGCGCCCGACTAGCTTTTAACGCCCTACTCACCACAGATACGCAGTATTTT
TRBD1,TRBJ1-1,TRBV18,CASSPSTGTANTEAFF,TGTGCCAGCTCACCATCCACCGGGACAGCGAACACTGAAGCTTTCTTT
-,TRBJ2-3,TRBV7-7,CASSPESADTQYF,TGTGCCAGCAGCCCAGAAAGCGCAGATACGCAGTATTTT
-,TRBJ1-5,TRBV2,CASSESKLQPQHF,TGTGCCAGCAGTGAAAGCAAGCTTCAGCCCCAGCATTTT
TRBD1,TRBJ1-4,TRBV30,CAWSTYVRDRGSEKLFF,TGTGCCTGGAGTACCTACGTACGGGACAGGGGAAGTGAAAAACTGTTTTTT
TRBD1,TRBJ1-3,TRBV10-3,CAIKTGTAGNTIYF,TGTGCCATCAAGACAGGGACAGCTGGAAACACCATATATTTT
-,TRBJ1-4,TRBV5-7,CASSSYFEGQKRTNEKLFF,TGTGCCAGCAGCTCCTACTTTGAAGGACAGAAACGAACTAATGAAAAACTGTTTTTT
-,TRBJ2-3,TRBV12-5,CASGLGQPTDTQYF,TGTGCTAGTGGTTTAGGACAGCCCACAGATACGCAGTATTTT